This T cell receptor (beta chain) was captured by sequencing in a study of cytomegalovirus exposure and HLA in healthy donors (TCRdb year 2017). Study-wide context: In an earlier analysis of 587 of the donors, less than 350 Gb of sequence data and approximately 120 million unique TCR beta sequences from about 179 million T cells were reported. About 320 gigabases of sequencing data and approximately 93 million unique TCR sequences were included in an early release covering about 700 HLA-typed donors. The genetic ancestry cluster associated with self-reported Caucasian donors included over 80% of the roughly 360 genotyped donors. The study aimed to test whether cataloging public T cell receptors could reveal signatures of past pathogen exposure. The T cell repertoires of around 730 subjects were profiled by immunosequencing and related to cytomegalovirus serostatus. A separate validation cohort of more than 100 different subjects was used in addition to the 666-subject first cohort. To predict cytomegalovirus infection status, the study brought together high-throughput TCR immunosequencing, statistical association of individual TCRs with disease status, and machine learning. A later analysis re-analyzed previously published TCR beta repertoires from 650 to 800 donors and added high-resolution HLA genotyping to study TCR occurrence patterns. Rather than drawing on any new phenotypic data, the later analysis identified candidate immune exposures from TCR beta sequences and the way those sequences occurred across donors. To decide whether each TCR beta V gene segment behaved as functional or pseudogenic, an earlier analysis of some 570 of the donors relied on high-throughput TCR beta sequencing. Donor age, sex, ethnicity and CMV serostatus were compiled alongside the repertoire data. Genome-wide SNP genotypes for about 55% of the roughly 670 donors were used in a later genetic analysis, which treated that subset as a discovery cohort. Every discovery cohort repertoire had been produced on one sequencing platform. Class I and class II HLA loci were covered by the typing at four-digit resolution. Typing coverage differed by locus: A, B, C, DRB1 and DQB1 were typed in roughly 620-630 donors, DQA1 in around 500, DPA1 in approximately 610, and DPB1 in around 490. Roughly five DR-DQ haplotypes were handled as single units for association and clustering because linkage in the cohort was strong. Across approximately 400 genotyped donors of the cohort, an average of roughly 230,000 unique TCR beta nucleotide sequences per donor were sequenced, and approximately 19% of those sequences were non-productive. The paper's findings and limits, for the study overall: Because HLA typing was missing for some donors at each locus, association tests included only the typed subset. When HLA alleles, especially DR and DQ, strongly co-occurred, TCR associations were difficult to assign to individual alleles. According to the authors, the approach could potentially be generalized to other disease states and immunological phenotypes. Some IMGT-functional V segments, including TRBV6-2 and TRBV6-3, could not be distinguished by the 87-base-pair reads and were therefore excluded. A later analysis found that most CMV-associated TCR beta chains appeared HLA-restricted, with HLA associations seemingly driven largely by CMV exposure. The earlier analysis of a few hundred of the donors excluded some 15 rarely observed V segments, including chromosome 9 orphons, because counts were too low. A further reported finding was that TCR beta sequences accurately predicted the HLA-A and HLA-B alleles for most subjects in the first cohort. In a later analysis, over 15,000 TCR beta sequences were associated with specific HLA alleles at a false discovery rate of 0.05. Correlated functional status among segregating V segments might be attributable to linkage disequilibrium, but an unknown experimental factor could not be ruled out. A total of about 150 TCR beta chains were listed by the study as associated with cytomegalovirus. Only TCR beta chains were sequenced in this cohort, and the absence of alpha or paired-chain data limited detectable features. A group of highly shared sequence variants was considered likely to be a technical artifact of the sequencing pipeline. Compared with equally common non-associated chains, HLA-associated TCR beta chains in a later analysis were more clonally expanded and had lower generation probabilities. Presence/absence analyses assumed roughly uniform sequencing depth across donors, an assumption that may not hold. According to a later analysis, parvovirus B19, influenza, CMV and Epstein-Barr virus appeared linked to several top co-occurrence clusters. Most TCR sequences were seen in very few donors, while some public TCRs were found in many individuals. Immune exposure information for the cohort was limited to CMV serostatus. According to a later analysis, TCR association rates differed among HLA loci, with DRB1 alleles showing the most associated TCRs and HLA-C alleles showing the fewest. Broadly in line with IMGT annotations, most TCR beta V segments showed up in productive rearrangements about 90% or about 30% of the time in an earlier analysis of approximately 600 of the donors. In vitro tests confirmed that a few of the cytomegalovirus-associated TCR beta chains recognize cytomegalovirus antigens. A later genetic analysis reported fewer N-insertions in productive TCRs among donors in an Asian-associated ancestry cluster than the roughly 720-donor mean. An association between a missense DCLRE1C variant and V-gene and J-gene trimming of TCR beta chains was found in a later genetic analysis and replicated in an independent cohort. The classifier was reported to diagnose cytomegalovirus status with high specificity and sensitivity in both the original cohort and the validation cohort.

The receptor library was made with the immunoSEQ multiplex PCR assay. For the multiplex PCR, a mixture combining 60 forward primers for TCR Vbeta segments and 13 reverse primers for TCR Jbeta segments was used. A multiplex PCR assay on genomic DNA amplified the CDR3 region of rearranged TCR beta genes. On the Illumina HiSeq System, the amplified TCR beta libraries were sequenced as 87-base-pair reads. Under the source paper's analysis protocol: A later analysis counted around 72 million unique TCR beta chains across the 500 to 850 repertoires, and roughly 10 million of these chains were shared by at least two donors. Raw reads were error-corrected and collapsed into unique sequences by a nearest-neighbor algorithm in which closely related sequences were merged to remove PCR and sequencing errors. To assign V, D and J gene segments, CDR3 sequences were aligned to IMGT reference sequences. For a sequence to be retained, at least a six-nucleotide match to both a V gene segment and a J gene segment was required. A rearrangement was called productive if the CDR3 had no stop codons and remained in frame with V and J, and every other rearrangement was called non-productive. Following IMGT convention, CDR3 was defined as the stretch from the second conserved V-encoded cysteine to the conserved J-encoded phenylalanine. The earlier analysis of about 610 of the donors excluded sequences that lacked an unambiguous match to a single V gene segment. In an earlier analysis of around 590 of the donors, a V segment was called functional when productive rearrangements were above 56.7%, and segregating when the standard deviation between donors exceeded 5%. A statistical classification framework was built for diagnosing cytomegalovirus status from the catalog of TCR beta chain sequences. In a later analysis, TCR nucleotide sequences were compared against IMGT/GENE-DB human TR gene sequences so that V and J genes could be assigned. Using the TCRdist pipeline, a later analysis assigned CDR3 sequences along with most-parsimonious VDJ recombination scenarios. A later analysis defined each TCR beta chain by its CDR3 amino acid sequence plus V-gene family, and excluded reads lacking a unique V-gene family. A later analysis removed 550 to 650 highly shared, low-generation-probability nucleotide sequences to deal with suspected cross-contamination and a sequencing artifact. In a later analysis, a clonal expansion index was calculated for each public chain from normalized within-repertoire ranks of inferred template counts. Generation probabilities in a later analysis came from a VDJ recombination model fitted to out-of-frame rearrangements, and those results were checked against IGoR. Hypergeometric tests were used in a later analysis to score TCR-TCR, TCR-HLA and TCR-CMV co-occurrence, with a repertoire-size bias correction applied to the TCR pairs. A later analysis estimated false discovery rates by permuting HLA or CMV assignments 20 times. A later analysis grouped co-occurring TCRs with DBSCAN, adding TCRdist sequence similarity when clustering within HLA-allele-positive subsets. Repertoires with fewer than 30,000 or more than 120,000 public chains were left out of co-occurrence clustering, as were five repertoires with anomalous nucleotide sharing. Entries here come from immuneACCESS through TCRdb and include only in-frame sequences with V and J called. Some clones fail to appear in such tables; in the studies checked, an unresolved V gene covers under half of the shortfall, and the cause of the remainder is unknown. D and trimming were read from the DNA, whereas the V and J calls and clone size are those reported in that table. The sample table holds around 120,000 clones, of which around 76% were seen once. The ten largest clones take up roughly 31% of the sample.

The cohort comprised several hundred healthy bone marrow donors. At the time of sampling, all cohort members were nominally healthy, though unrecorded immune exposures were likely present. The donor tested CMV seropositive, placing the donor among the 289 seropositive members of the cohort. Each donor provided a peripheral blood sample, and peripheral blood mononuclear cells were used for TCR beta sequencing. Genomic DNA was extracted from the blood cell samples with the Qiagen DNeasy Blood Extraction Kit. Concerning this clone: What antigen it recognizes has not been identified. Per-base quality was not reported, and no clone a single base away is much larger than it.

Looking up the germline V gene yields CDR1 SGHTA and CDR2 FQGNSA. Germline trimming amounts to 1 base on V and 6 bases on J, with 5 as the count of junction bases outside the gene matches. Counted from cysteine to phenylalanine, this CDR3 has 16 amino acids. Only CDR3 DNA remains: 48 bases, in frame from the first base. The sequence links TRBV7-2 to TRBJ2-7; 14 bases in the junction line up with TRBD2. Sequencing used PBMCs. This TCR was sampled from a man in his 60s in good health and CMV-seropositive. The sequenced DNA: TGTGCCAGCAGCTTAGGAGGGACTAGCGGGAGCGGCGAGCAGTACTTC. Its translation is CASSLGGTSGSGEQYF.